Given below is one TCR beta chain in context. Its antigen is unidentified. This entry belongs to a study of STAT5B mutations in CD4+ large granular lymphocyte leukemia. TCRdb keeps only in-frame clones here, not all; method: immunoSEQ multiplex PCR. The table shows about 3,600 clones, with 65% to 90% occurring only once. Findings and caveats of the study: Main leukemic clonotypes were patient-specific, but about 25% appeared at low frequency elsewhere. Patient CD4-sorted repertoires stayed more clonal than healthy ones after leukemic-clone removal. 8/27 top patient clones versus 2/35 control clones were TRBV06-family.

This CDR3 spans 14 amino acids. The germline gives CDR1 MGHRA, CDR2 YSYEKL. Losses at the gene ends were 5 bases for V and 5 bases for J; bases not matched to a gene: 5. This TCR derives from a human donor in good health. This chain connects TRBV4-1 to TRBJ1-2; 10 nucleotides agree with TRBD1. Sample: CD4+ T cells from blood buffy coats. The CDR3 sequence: CASSAGQGQYGYTF. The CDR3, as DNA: TGCGCCAGCAGCGCGGGACAGGGGCAGTATGGCTACACCTTC.